This note documents a single TCR beta chain sequence. The antigen is unknown. Sequencing targeted expressed TCRB transcripts, as all isolated RNA had been reverse transcribed. Profiling relied on immunoSEQ multiplex PCR, and the TCRdb table lists in-frame clones only, not all of them. The sample lists about 220,000 clones, approximately 10% seen once, with over 1% in the top ten. Per the germline V gene, CDR1 is MDHEN and CDR2 is SYDVKM. V lost 5 bases and J lost 0, with 14 bases in between. CDR3 length equals 15 residues. The source of the sample is a study of beta chain features in type 1 diabetes. Study outcomes and limitations: Sequencing used cDNA, and cells with high TCR expression could therefore be over-represented.

Every donor provided one heparinised blood draw, which averaged roughly 120 mL. Stem cell-like memory, regulatory, central memory and naive CD4+ cells were sorted via CD45RO/CCR7/CD25/CD127/CD95/CD27. Sorted cells reached over 95% purity in every population. The rearrangement uses TRBV28 and TRBJ2-7; D ambiguous. The receptor was isolated from a young man in good health. The specimen sequenced was central memory CD4+ T cells from blood. The CDR3 reads CASSPLERSSYEQYF. Here the CDR3 DNA reads TGTGCCAGCAGTCCCCTAGAGCGTAGCTCCTACGAGCAGTACTTC.